This passage covers 4 T cell receptor beta chains from one sample sequenced in a study of T cell responses to AZD1222 COVID-19 vaccine. The protocol was immunoSEQ multiplex PCR, while the TCRdb copy is restricted to in-frame clones and leaves out a portion. The sample carries under 200,000 clones, roughly 92% recorded once. Sequences were derived from peripheral blood, sampled 28 days after the second dose of the MenACWY control vaccine. The receptors shown here come from an adult who received the MenACWY meningococcal vaccine as a control.

This chain's CDR3 is CASSQNPIRAEAFF. In DNA, the CDR3 is TGTGCCAGCAGCCAAAATCCCATACGGGCTGAAGCTTTCTTT. The chain is built from TRBV3-1 (or the pseudogene TRBV3-2) and TRBJ1-1; D remains ambiguous. Germline CDR1 is LGHDT and CDR2 is YNNKEL (reference sequence). Trimming took 2 bases from V and 6 from J, leaving 13 bases between them. This CDR3 region has 14 residues.

The genes are TRBV10-3 and TRBJ2-1, with TRBD2 identical over 7 bases. Losses at the gene ends were 3 bases for V and 7 bases for J; bases not matched to a gene: 9. Germline V gives CDR1 ENHRY, CDR2 SYGVKD. This CDR3 has 15 residues. CDR3 bases: TGTGCCATCAGTGATGGGGAGGGCCACGGAAATGAGCAGTTCTTC. Translating gives CAISDGEGHGNEQFF.

This clone was observed once. The chain recombines TRBV24-1 with TRBJ1-2; no definite D call. The CDR3 totals 11 residues. The germline V and J ends were trimmed by 9 bases and 4 bases, with 8 bases remaining between them. CDR1 and CDR2 from the germline V gene are KGHDR and SFDVKD. In DNA form, the CDR3 reads TGTGCCACCGGGAGCAGCTATGGCTACACCTTC. This sequence encodes CATGSSYGYTF.

The gene calls are TRBV25-1 and TRBJ1-1, with D possibly matching TRBD1 (6 bases). CDR1 and CDR2 (germline): MGHDK, SYGVNS. Trimming stripped 5 bases from V and 1 base from J, with 14 bases between. The CDR3 runs to 15 residues. The DNA for the CDR3 is TGTGCCAGCAGTCCGCAACAGGGACCGAACACTGAAGCTTTCTTT. Amino acid sequence: CASSPQQGPNTEAFF.